This T cell receptor (beta chain) is drawn from a study of T cell repertoires in cytomegalovirus infection. The overall study: Indications of both CMV infection and matching HLA type were provided by public TCR beta signatures. Study-wide results and limits: Identification of carriers of CMV plus the relevant HLA was achieved through cumulative public TCR beta family frequency. CMV-specific TCR beta clonotypes restricted by HLA-C were the ones dominating the ex vivo response.

The CDR3 has 14 residues. V was trimmed by 3 bases and J by 3 bases, leaving 12 bases between them. Germline CDR1 is SGHRS and CDR2 is YFSETQ. TCRdb fed the reads into MiXCR, producing one record per CDR3 protein. The table lists about 260,000 distinct CDR3 sequences, about 13% of them singletons. This clonotype occurred once. Antigen unknown. The sequence came from a human donor in good health (CMV status not recorded). Some clones in this sample may be carry-over from other donors' samples. The chain employs TRBV5-1 and TRBJ1-2; D perhaps matches TRBD1 (6 bases). The sequenced sample consisted of PBMCs. CDR3 in DNA: TGCGCCAGCAGCTCAAGGGGGGACTACTATGGCTACACCTTC. Translating gives CASSSRGDYYGYTF.